This T cell receptor beta chain was sequenced in a study of cytomegalovirus exposure and HLA in healthy donors. Broader study findings: Cytomegalovirus-associated TCR beta chains were listed, numbering more than 150.

13 Jbeta primers and 60 Vbeta primers were used for the PCR. The repertoire was sequenced with immunoSEQ multiplex PCR; TCRdb's copy has only in-frame clones and lacks some. The repertoire consists of 150,000 to 200,000 clones, with around two thirds occurring once and the leading ten covering roughly 10%. This clone was counted a few times. Its antigen remains unidentified. At one boundary the junction diverges from the germline segment, which might be a read error. The CDR3 is made up of 15 amino acids. Germline V gene data show CDR1 as SGDLS and CDR2 as YYNGEE. This chain links TRBV9 with TRBJ2-7; a weak D match, TRBD2 (5 bases). The sequence was obtained from a young man in good health and CMV-seropositive. Sample: PBMCs. CDR3 loop: CASSVFPGISYEQCF. CDR3 sequence (DNA): TGTGCCAGCAGCGTGTTTCCGGGGATCTCCTACGAGCAGTGCTTC.